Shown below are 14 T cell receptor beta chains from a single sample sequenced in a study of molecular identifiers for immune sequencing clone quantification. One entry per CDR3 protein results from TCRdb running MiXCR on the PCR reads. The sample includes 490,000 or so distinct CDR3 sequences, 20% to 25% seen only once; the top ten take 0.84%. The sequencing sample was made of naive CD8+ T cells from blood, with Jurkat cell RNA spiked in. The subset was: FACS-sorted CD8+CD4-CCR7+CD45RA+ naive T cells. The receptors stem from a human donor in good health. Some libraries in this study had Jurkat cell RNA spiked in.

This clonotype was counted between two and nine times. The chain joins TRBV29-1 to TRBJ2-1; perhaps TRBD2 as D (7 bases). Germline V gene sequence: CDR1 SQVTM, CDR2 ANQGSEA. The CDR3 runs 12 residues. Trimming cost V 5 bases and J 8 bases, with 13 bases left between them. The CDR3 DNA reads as TGCAGCGTTCGGGGGGCCTGGGATGAGCAGTTCTTC. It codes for CSVRGAWDEQFF.

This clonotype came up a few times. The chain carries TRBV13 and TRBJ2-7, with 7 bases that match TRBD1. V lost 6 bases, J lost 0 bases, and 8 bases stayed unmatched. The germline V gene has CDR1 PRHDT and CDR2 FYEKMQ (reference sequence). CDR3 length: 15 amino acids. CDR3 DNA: TGTGCCAGCAGTCAAGGGGGCCGTAGCTCCTACGAGCAGTACTTC. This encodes CASSQGGRSSYEQYF.

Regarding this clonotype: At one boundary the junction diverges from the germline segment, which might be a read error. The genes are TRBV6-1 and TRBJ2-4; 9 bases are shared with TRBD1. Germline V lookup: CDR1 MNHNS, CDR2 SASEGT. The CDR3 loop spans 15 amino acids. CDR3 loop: CASGEYGQGPYSWYF. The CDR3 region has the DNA TGTGCCAGCGGTGAATATGGACAGGGGCCCTACTCTTGGTACTTC.

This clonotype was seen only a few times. This chain's CDR3 is CASSQDIGRYTEAFF. The CDR3, as DNA: TGCGCCAGCAGCCAAGATATCGGCCGGTACACTGAAGCTTTCTTT. The chain recombines TRBV4-3 with TRBJ1-1, with D unclear. V was pared by 0 bases and J by 3 bases, with 11 bases between. Looked up from germline, CDR1 is LGHNA and CDR2 is YSLEER. This CDR3 has 15 residues.

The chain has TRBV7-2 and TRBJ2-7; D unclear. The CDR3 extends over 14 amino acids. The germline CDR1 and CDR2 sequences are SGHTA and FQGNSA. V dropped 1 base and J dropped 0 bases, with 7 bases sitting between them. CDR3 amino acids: CASSLDHSSYEQYF. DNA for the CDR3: TGTGCCAGCAGCTTAGATCACAGCTCCTACGAGCAGTACTTC.

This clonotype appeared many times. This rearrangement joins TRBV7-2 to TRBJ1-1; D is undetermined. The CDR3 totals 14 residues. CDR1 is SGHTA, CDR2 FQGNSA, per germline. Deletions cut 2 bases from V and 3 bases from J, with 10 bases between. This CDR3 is CASSLINRDTEAFF. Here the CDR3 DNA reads TGTGCCAGCAGCTTAATAAATCGAGACACTGAAGCTTTCTTT. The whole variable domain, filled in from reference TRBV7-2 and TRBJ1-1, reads GAGVSQSPSNKVTEKGKDVELRCDPISGHTALYWYRQSLGQGLEFLIYFQGNSAPDKSGLPSDRFSAERTGGSVSTLTIQRTQQEDSAVYLCASSLINRDTEAFFGQGTRLTVV.

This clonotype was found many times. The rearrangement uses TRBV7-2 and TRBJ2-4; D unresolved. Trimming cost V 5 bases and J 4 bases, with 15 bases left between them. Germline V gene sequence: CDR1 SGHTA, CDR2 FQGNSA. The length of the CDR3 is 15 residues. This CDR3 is CASSPRTTVKNIQYF. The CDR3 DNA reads TGTGCCAGCAGCCCCAGAACTACAGTTAAAAACATTCAGTACTTC.

CDR3 sequence reads: CASSYSTDSPTYEQYF. CDR3 DNA sequence: TGTGCCAGCAGTTACTCCACCGACAGCCCCACCTACGAGCAGTACTTC. The V call is TRBV6-5, the J call TRBJ2-7; D possibly corresponds to TRBD1 (5 bases). Trimming removed 0 bases from V and 2 bases from J, with 14 bases in between. The CDR3 has 16 amino acids. Germline values: CDR1 MNHEY, CDR2 SVGAGI.

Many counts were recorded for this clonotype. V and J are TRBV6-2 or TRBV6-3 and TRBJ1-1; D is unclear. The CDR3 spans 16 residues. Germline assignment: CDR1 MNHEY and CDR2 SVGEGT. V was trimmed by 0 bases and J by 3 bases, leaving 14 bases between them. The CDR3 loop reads CASSYSTTHLDTEAFF. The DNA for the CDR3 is TGTGCCAGCAGTTACTCGACTACCCACCTTGACACTGAAGCTTTCTTT.

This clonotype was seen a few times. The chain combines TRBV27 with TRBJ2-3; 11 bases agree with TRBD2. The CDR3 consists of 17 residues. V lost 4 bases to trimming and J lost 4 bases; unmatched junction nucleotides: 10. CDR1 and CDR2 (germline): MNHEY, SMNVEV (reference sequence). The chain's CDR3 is CASSSPASGRWADTQYF. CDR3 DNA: TGTGCCAGCAGTTCCCCTGCTAGCGGGAGGTGGGCAGATACGCAGTATTTT.

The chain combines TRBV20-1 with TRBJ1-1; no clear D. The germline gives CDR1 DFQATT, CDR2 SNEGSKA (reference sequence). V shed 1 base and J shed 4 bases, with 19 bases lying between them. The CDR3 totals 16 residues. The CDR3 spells CSARGINGVAGTEAFF. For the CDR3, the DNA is TGCAGTGCTAGAGGTATCAATGGGGTCGCGGGCACTGAAGCTTTCTTT.

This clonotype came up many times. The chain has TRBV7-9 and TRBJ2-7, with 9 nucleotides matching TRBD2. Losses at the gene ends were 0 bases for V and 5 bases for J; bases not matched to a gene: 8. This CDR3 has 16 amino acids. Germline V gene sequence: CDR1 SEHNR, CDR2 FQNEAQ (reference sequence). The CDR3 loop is CASSLALVGGGDEQYF. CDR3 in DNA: TGTGCCAGCAGCTTAGCGCTTGTCGGCGGGGGGGACGAGCAGTACTTC.

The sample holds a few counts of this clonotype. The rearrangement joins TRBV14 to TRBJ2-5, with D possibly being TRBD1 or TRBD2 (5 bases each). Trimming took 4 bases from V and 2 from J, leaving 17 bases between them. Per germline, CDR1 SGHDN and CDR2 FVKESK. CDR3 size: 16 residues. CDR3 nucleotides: TGTGCCAGCAGCCGGAAGGGATGGGGACCGCAAGAGACCCAGTACTTC. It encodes CASSRKGWGPQETQYF.

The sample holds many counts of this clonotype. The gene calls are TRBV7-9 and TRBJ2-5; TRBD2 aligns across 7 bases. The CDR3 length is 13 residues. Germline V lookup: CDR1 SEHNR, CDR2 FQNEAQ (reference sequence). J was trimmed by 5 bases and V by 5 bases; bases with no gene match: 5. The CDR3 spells CASSPTAGETQYF. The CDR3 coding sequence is TGTGCCAGCAGCCCGACAGCGGGGGAGACCCAGTACTTC.